One and the same sample provided the 31 T cell receptor beta chains below, sequenced in a study of CD8 T cells in ankylosing spondylitis. TCRdb itself ran the 5' RACE reads through MiXCR, one entry per CDR3 protein. Found here are about 540,000 distinct CDR3 sequences, roughly 13% of them singletons; the top ten hold under 7.5%. Findings of the study overall: It appeared that ankylosing spondylitis blood was characterized by a TCR beta motif of under ten highly homologous variants.

Their antigens are not known. The sample comprised blood, either unsorted or a sorted T cell fraction (not recorded which). All receptors derive from a male donor with ankylosing spondylitis.

In this sample, this clonotype turned up a few times. V and J are TRBV7-9 and TRBJ2-2; weak D call: TRBD2 (5 bases). Trimming took off 5 bases at V and 1 base at J, with 8 bases between the two ends. Germline-derived CDR1 and CDR2 are SEHNR and FQNEAQ (reference sequence). The CDR3 contains 14 residues. The CDR3 spells CASSRTQNTGELFF. The CDR3 nucleotides read TGTGCCAGCAGCAGGACTCAGAACACCGGGGAGCTGTTTTTT.

This clonotype appeared many times. This chain connects TRBV29-1 to TRBJ2-7; 7 bases fit TRBD1. The length of the CDR3 is 12 residues. Germline lookup yields CDR1 SQVTM and CDR2 ANQGSEA. Losses at the gene ends were 4 bases for V and 0 bases for J; bases not matched to a gene: 0. In DNA, the CDR3 is TGCAGCGTTGGGGACAGCTCCTACGAGCAGTACGTC. Its translation: CSVGDSSYEQYV.

This clonotype has a count of ten or more. The chain combines TRBV5-1 with TRBJ1-1; D is unclear. CDR1 and CDR2 (germline): SGHRS, YFSETQ. Trimming removed 4 bases from V and 3 bases from J, with 13 bases in between. This CDR3 comprises 14 residues. CDR3 nucleotides: TGCGCCAGCAGCACGGAAGAGGGTGACACTGAAGCTTTCTTT. As protein: CASSTEEGDTEAFF.

The genes are TRBV11-2 and TRBJ1-2, with TRBD1 matching over 9 bases. The CDR3 extends over 18 amino acids. Looked up from germline, CDR1 is SGHAT and CDR2 is FQNNGV. V dropped 5 bases and J dropped 8; count of bases not matched to a gene: 21. CDR3 protein: CASSPNTRDRASSTGYTF. The CDR3 bases are TGTGCCAGCAGCCCGAACACCCGGGACAGGGCCTCCTCGACCGGCTACACCTTC.

This chain uses TRBV9 with TRBJ2-3; the D call may be TRBD1 or TRBD2 (6 bases each). Germline V gene sequence: CDR1 SGDLS, CDR2 YYNGEE. Trimming took off 0 bases at V and 9 bases at J, with 8 bases between the two ends. The CDR3 length is 12 residues. CDR3 nucleotides: TGTGCCAGCAGCGTAGAAGGGGGGACGCAGTATTTT. Amino acids: CASSVEGGTQYF.

This clonotype was recorded only once. The chain carries TRBV12-3 or TRBV12-4 and TRBJ2-4; TRBD2 agrees at 8 bases. The V segment lost 5 bases and the J segment 6 bases; nucleotides outside the gene matches: 3. The CDR3 sequence is 13 residues long. The CDR3 sequence is CASSPGGPNIQYF. CDR3 nucleotide sequence: TGTGCCAGCAGTCCGGGAGGGCCAAACATTCAGTACTTC.

The chain couples TRBV7-9 to TRBJ2-7, with 7 bases fitting TRBD2. Germline CDR1 and CDR2: SEHNR and FQNEAQ (reference sequence). The CDR3 has 14 amino acids. The CDR3 sequence: CASSLSREGYKQYV. CDR3 nucleotide sequence: TGTGCCAGCAGCTTATCCAGGGAGGGCTACAAGCAGTACGTC.

The V and J genes are TRBV11-2 and TRBJ2-3, with a possible D match to TRBD1 (6 bases). CDR3 length equals 15 residues. Trimming took 2 bases from V and 3 from J, leaving 12 bases between them. In germline, CDR1 is SGHAT, CDR2 FQNNGV. CDR3 bases: TGTGCCAGCAGCTTACGTGGGCAGGGGACAGATACGCAGTATTTT. It specifies CASSLRGQGTDTQYF.

The count of this clonotype is one. The chain couples TRBV5-1 to TRBJ1-1; D is uncertain. Germline V gene sequence: CDR1 SGHRS, CDR2 YFSETQ. V lost 2 bases and J 2 bases, leaving 13 bases between the germline ends. The CDR3 contains 15 residues. CDR3 DNA sequence: TGCGCCAGCAGCTTACAAGGTAGTGGAAACACTGAAGCTTTCTTT. Its protein is CASSLQGSGNTEAFF.

This clonotype was detected a few times. V gene TRBV11-2 combines with J gene TRBJ1-2, with 10 bases lining up with TRBD1. This CDR3 has 16 amino acids. Per the germline V gene, CDR1 is SGHAT and CDR2 is FQNNGV. Trimming at V came to 5 bases and at J to 0 bases, leaving 6 bases not matched to a gene. In DNA form, the CDR3 reads TGTGCCAGCAGCCCCAGGACAGGGGGACCTAACTATGGCTACACCTTC. Translated, it gives CASSPRTGGPNYGYTF.

The chain employs TRBV29-1 and TRBJ2-6; the D gene is possibly TRBD2 (5 bases). Germline assignment: CDR1 SQVTM and CDR2 ANQGSEA. Trimming shortened V by 6 bases and J by 3 bases, and 6 bases separated the two germline ends. CDR3 length: 12 residues. The CDR3: CSVGDGANVLTF. CDR3 DNA sequence: TGCAGCGTCGGGGATGGGGCCAACGTCCTGACTTTC. The variable domain in full, with the rest retrieved from reference TRBV29-1 and TRBJ2-6, is SAVISQKPSRDICQRGTSLTIQCQVDSQVTMMFWYRQQPGQSLTLIATANQGSEATYESGFVIDKFPISRPNLTFSTLTVSNMSPEDSSIYLCSVGDGANVLTFGAGSRLTVL.

This chain uses TRBV5-6 with TRBJ2-7; TRBD1 might be the D (6 bases). In germline, CDR1 is SGHDT, CDR2 YYEEEE. The CDR3 has 18 residues. V was trimmed by 4 bases and J by 0 bases, leaving 23 bases between them. In DNA form, the CDR3 reads TGTGCCAGCAGCACAACGGGACATCGACTTCTAAGCTCCTACGAGCAGTACGTC. Translation: CASSTTGHRLLSSYEQYV.

This clonotype came up a few times. The V call is TRBV5-1, the J call TRBJ2-1, with 7 bases identical to TRBD1. This CDR3 has 16 amino acids. The junction had 8 bases not matched to a gene; V was cut back by 4 bases and J by 1 base. Germline V CDR1 and CDR2: SGHRS, YFSETQ. CDR3 residues: CASSPRDSFSYNEQFF. The CDR3 DNA is TGCGCCAGCAGCCCCAGGGACAGCTTTTCCTACAATGAGCAGTTCTTC. Complete variable domain (other parts from reference TRBV5-1 and TRBJ2-1): KAGVTQTPRYLIKTRGQQVTLSCSPISGHRSVSWYQQTPGQGLQFLFEYFSETQRNKGNFPGRFSGRQFSNSRSEMNVSTLELGDSALYLCASSPRDSFSYNEQFFGPGTRLTVL.

The chain links TRBV18 to TRBJ2-1, with D tentatively TRBD1 (5 bases). The CDR3 is 15 residues long. Deletions cut 1 base from V and 3 bases from J, with 10 bases between. Germline V lookup: CDR1 KGHSH, CDR2 LQKENI. In DNA, the CDR3 is TGTGCCAGCTCACCACAATACCAGGGCTACAATGAGCAGTTCTTC. Residues: CASSPQYQGYNEQFF.

The chain has TRBV6-2 or TRBV6-3 and TRBJ2-5; 7 bases align to TRBD2. From germline, CDR1 is MNHEY and CDR2 SVGEGT. The V segment lost 0 bases and the J segment 1 base; nucleotides outside the gene matches: 5. CDR3 length: 16 residues. CDR3 bases: TGTGCCAGCAGTTACTCAGCGGGACTTGTCCAAGAGACCCAGTACTTC. Its protein is CASSYSAGLVQETQYF.

The rearrangement links TRBV11-1 to TRBJ2-5; 7 nucleotides align to TRBD2. J lost 7 bases, V lost 7 bases, and 9 bases had no gene match. This CDR3 is 13 amino acids long. Germline V gives CDR1 SGHAT, CDR2 FQDESV (reference sequence). The CDR3, as DNA: TGTGCCAGCACTAGCGGTCCTCTGGGGACCCAGTACTTC. Translated, it gives CASTSGPLGTQYF.

The V and J genes are TRBV25-1 and TRBJ1-6; a weak D match, TRBD1 (5 bases). V lost 5 bases and J 8 bases, leaving 16 bases between the germline ends. Germline loops: CDR1 MGHDK, CDR2 SYGVNS. The CDR3 runs 15 residues. CDR3 DNA: TGTGCCAGCAGTCCATTGGGGGGTGACCATTCACCCCTCCACTTT. It is translated as CASSPLGGDHSPLHF.

The J gene is TRBJ2-5, the V gene TRBV20-1; 11 bases agree with TRBD2. The junction had 3 bases not matched to a gene; V was cut back by 2 bases and J by 4 bases. Germline V gene sequence: CDR1 DFQATT, CDR2 SNEGSKA (reference sequence). The CDR3 is 14 residues long. The chain's CDR3 is CSARLAGGGETQYF. CDR3 nucleotide sequence: TGCAGTGCTAGACTAGCGGGAGGTGGAGAGACCCAGTACTTC.

The V gene is TRBV20-1, the J gene TRBJ2-4, with 7 bases lining up with TRBD2. The ends lost 0 bases at V and 1 base at J; junction bases unmatched: 3. This CDR3 comprises 15 residues. Germline loops: CDR1 DFQATT, CDR2 SNEGSKA (reference sequence). The CDR3 is CSARDPGGAKNIQYF. DNA for the CDR3: TGCAGTGCTAGAGATCCCGGGGGGGCCAAAAACATTCAGTACTTC.

This clonotype was seen more than once but under ten times. The chain uses TRBV11-3 and TRBJ2-3; no reliable D call. Germline lookup yields CDR1 SGHNT and CDR2 YENEEA. V was shortened by 5 bases and J by 4 bases, with 16 bases between the two germline ends. The CDR3 covers 15 residues. CDR3 loop: CASSERQESPDTQYF. CDR3 in DNA: TGTGCCAGCAGCGAGCGACAAGAGAGCCCAGATACGCAGTATTTT.

This chain links TRBV5-1 with TRBJ2-3, with 9 bases lining up with TRBD1. Germline V CDR1 and CDR2: SGHRS, YFSETQ. V lost 4 bases and J lost 3; bases outside the gene matches: 9. CDR3 length: 16 amino acids. The chain's CDR3 is CASSLEGTGRTDTQYF. CDR3 sequence (DNA): TGCGCCAGCAGCCTGGAAGGGACAGGGAGGACAGATACGCAGTATTTT.

The table lists this clonotype with a few counts. V is TRBV20-1 and J is TRBJ2-2; D is possibly TRBD1 (7 bases). This CDR3 region has 15 residues. V was trimmed by 3 bases and J by 3 bases, leaving 14 bases between them. Germline CDR1 is DFQATT and CDR2 is SNEGSKA (reference sequence). As DNA, the CDR3 is TGCAGTGCTAGCGGCGGGACAGATTACACCGGGGAGCTGTTTTTT. Amino acids: CSASGGTDYTGELFF.

This clonotype was seen many times. This chain uses TRBV5-6 with TRBJ1-2; a possible D gene is TRBD1 (5 bases). Germline V gene lookup returns CDR1 SGHDT and CDR2 YYEEEE. Trimming took off 1 base at V and 8 bases at J, with 9 bases between the two ends. CDR3 length: 12 amino acids. CDR3 bases: TGTGCCAGCAGCTTGTACACAGGCGGCTACACCTTC. Its translation: CASSLYTGGYTF.

The chain employs TRBV10-3 and TRBJ1-1; TRBD1 matches 8 bases. This CDR3 is built from 13 residues. Unmatched junction bases numbered 8, after V lost 10 bases and J lost 4 bases. CDR1 is ENHRY and CDR2 is SYGVKD in the germline V gene. The DNA of the CDR3 is TGTGCCACTAGGACAGGGTCGGTCACTGAAGCTTTCTTT. Its protein product is CATRTGSVTEAFF.

The chain recombines TRBV3-1 with TRBJ2-2, with 7 nucleotides matching TRBD1. The CDR3 loop spans 15 amino acids. V shed 2 bases and J 2 bases; nucleotides not matched to a gene: 2. Germline CDR1 and CDR2: LGHDT and YNNKEL (reference sequence). This CDR3 is CASSQWDRNTGELFF. As DNA, the CDR3 is TGTGCCAGCAGCCAATGGGACAGAAACACCGGGGAGCTGTTTTTT.

The chain recombines TRBV15 with TRBJ2-3; D possibly matches TRBD1 or TRBD2 (5 bases each). CDR1 and CDR2 (germline): LNHNV, YYDKDF (reference sequence). The length of the CDR3 is 17 residues. Between the trimmed V and J ends, which lost 0 bases and 0 bases, there was a span of 13 bases. DNA for the CDR3: TGTGCCACCAGCAGAGAATACGGGACGGCTAGCACAGATACGCAGTATTTT. Translated: CATSREYGTASTDTQYF.

This clonotype was observed at least ten times. Mismatch with germline at one junction end may stem from a read error. The chain recombines TRBV20-1 with TRBJ2-3; 9 bases align to TRBD2. Germline V gives CDR1 DFQATT, CDR2 SNEGSKA (reference sequence). The CDR3 has 15 amino acids. The chain's CDR3 is CSAAHSGGYTDTQYF. The CDR3 DNA is TGCAGTGCTGCCCATAGCGGGGGCTACACAGATACACAGTATTTT.

In its sample, this clonotype was seen a few times. The rearrangement links TRBV28 to TRBJ1-4; tentatively, D is TRBD1 (5 bases). Trimming shortened V by 6 bases and J by 4 bases, and 15 bases separated the two germline ends. CDR1 is MDHEN and CDR2 is SYDVKM in the germline V gene. CDR3 length: 15 residues. CDR3 DNA: TGTGCCAGCAGCCCCCCTGGGGCCGGTAATGAAAAACTGTTTTTT. Amino acids: CASSPPGAGNEKLFF.

In its sample, this clonotype was seen a few times. The V call is TRBV5-1, the J call TRBJ2-5, with TRBD2 identical over 10 bases. Germline assignment: CDR1 SGHRS and CDR2 YFSETQ. This CDR3 has 15 amino acids. Trimming took 2 bases from V and 0 from J; bases not matched to a gene: 1. The CDR3 region is CASSLLAGYQETQYF. The DNA of the CDR3 is TGCGCCAGCAGCTTACTAGCGGGGTACCAAGAGACCCAGTACTTC.

This clonotype was found a few times. The J gene is TRBJ2-1, the V gene TRBV20-1; D ambiguous. Looked up from germline, CDR1 is DFQATT and CDR2 is SNEGSKA (reference sequence). CDR3 length: 13 residues. V was pared by 6 bases and J by 4 bases, with 13 bases between. The CDR3 loop is CSAVVVAYNEQFF. Written as DNA, the CDR3 is TGCAGTGCCGTCGTAGTGGCTTACAATGAGCAGTTCTTC.

In this sample, this clonotype turned up a few times. The rearrangement joins TRBV4-2 to TRBJ1-1; no reliable D call. The germline V gene has CDR1 LGHNA and CDR2 YNFKEQ. V was pared by 4 bases and J by 4 bases, with 10 bases between. This CDR3 comprises 13 residues. In DNA, the CDR3 is TGTGCCAGCAGCCGAGAGAGTGGCACTGAAGCTTTCTTT. Its translation: CASSRESGTEAFF.